The text below deals with one TCR beta chain. This clone showed up just once. Its antigen specificity is not known. No qualities accompany the bases; no much larger clone lies one base away. Samples from volunteer blood donors who had recovered from COVID-19 were contributed by a second Seattle source. Each collaborating institution followed its own protocols to collect whole blood in K2EDTA tubes. For TCRbeta analysis, collaborators shipped samples as frozen whole blood, isolated PBMCs, or DNA extracted from either of those sample types. The data derive from a study of blood T cell repertoires in COVID-19 (dated by TCRdb to the early 2020s). About the study as a whole: The collaborator samples originated in the United States, Italy and Spain and spanned the acute and convalescent phases of COVID-19. The prospective study material was composed of cDNA or gDNA derived from T cells, B-cell-depleted T cells, or PBMCs. Deeply sampled blood TCRbeta repertoires from subjects exposed to, actively infected with, or recovered from COVID-19 were included in the dataset. The repertoires were made available in a free public database intended to serve as a resource for research on the immune response to SARS-CoV-2. The samples were drawn from the first 160 participants of the ongoing ImmuneRACE study and from some 1,300 subjects provided by 6 global collaborators. Sample metadata almost always included a de-identified subject ID, COVID-19 status, age in years and sex. Where available, HLA class I and class II types were obtained from metadata supplied by the sample provider rather than from assay-based typing.

TCRbeta CDR3 regions were amplified from genomic DNA by means of the immunoSEQ Assay, a bias-controlled multiplex PCR. The paper's processing steps were these. The number of nucleated cells in each sample was estimated from the amplification of reference gene primers within the assay. Sequence reads were collapsed and filtered to measure the absolute abundance of every unique TCRbeta CDR3 rearrangement. For each sample, productive Simpson clonality was calculated as the square root of Simpson's diversity index over productive rearrangements. Entries here come from immuneACCESS through TCRdb and include only in-frame sequences with V and J called. Some clones fail to appear in such tables; in the studies checked, an unresolved V gene covers under half of the shortfall, and the cause of the remainder is unknown. The D gene and trimming were derived from the DNA, and the V and J assignments and clone size from that table. The sample data list approximately 230,000 clones, and roughly 88% of these were observed just once. The ten biggest clones cover over 2% of the sample.

Trimming takes 0 bases from V and 6 bases from J, and the germline ends sit 6 bases apart. The CDR3, from cysteine to phenylalanine, totals 13 residues. Only the CDR3 region is kept as DNA, spanning 39 bases read in frame from base 1. CDR1 and CDR2 were assigned from the germline V gene as MNHNS and SASEGT. Overall study outcomes, separate from this receptor: The quantity of clinical and demographic metadata differed by source and by participant and was supplied without curation.

This receptor chain uses TRBV6-1 and TRBJ1-5; no D gene can be assigned with confidence. This TCR was sampled from a man aged 25 to 40 who had recovered from COVID-19. The sequenced material came from peripheral blood. DNA sequence: TGTGCCAGCAGTGAAGCGCGAGGTCAGCCCCAGCATTTT. Translated, it reads CASSEARGQPQHF.